A selection of T cell receptor beta chains follows, all from one sample in a study of shared clonotypes between healthy human individuals. This table comes from immunoSEQ multiplex PCR, and its TCRdb copy is limited to in-frame clones, with some not included. The sample lists about 1 million clones, around 75% occurring once. Input material: memory CD4+ T cells sorted from blood. The receptors were sampled from a man between 18 and 29 years old in good health. The CDR3 runs from the conserved cysteine through the conserved F or W. A D gene is named only where the DNA matches it firmly. The size field is filled for only some rows; it gives once, few, many or a size class.

>NA|TRBD2|TRBJ2-5|TRBV9
CASSVRLASETQYF
TGTGCCAGCAGCGTCCGACTAGCGTCGGAGACCCAGTACTTC
>few|TRBD1|TRBJ1-2|TRBV4-1
CASSQPGGPNYGYTF
TGCGCCAGCAGCCAACCAGGGGGGCCTAACTATGGCTACACCTTC
>many|TRBD1|TRBJ2-7|TRBV5-1
CASRGGLRDNSYEQYF
TGCGCCAGCAGAGGGGGCCTACGGGACAACTCCTACGAGCAGTACTTC
>NA|NA|TRBJ2-4|TRBV1
CTRTSDRAKNIQYF
TGCACCAGGACCTCGGACAGGGCAAAAAACATTCAGTACTTC
>NA|NA|TRBJ2-3|TRBV30
CAWNFGEADTQYF
TGTGCCTGGAATTTCGGTGAGGCAGATACGCAGTATTTT
>NA|NA|TRBJ2-7|TRBV5-6
CASSLFMAQGYEQYF
TGTGCCAGCAGCCTATTTATGGCCCAAGGCTACGAGCAGTACTTC
>NA|TRBD2|TRBJ2-1|TRBV6-1
CASSATRLAYNEQFF
TGTGCCAGCAGTGCAACGAGACTAGCGTACAATGAGCAGTTCTTC
>NA|NA|TRBJ1-5|TRBV18
CASSGDNQPQHF
TGTGCCAGCTCCGGGGACAATCAGCCCCAGCATTTT
>NA|NA|TRBJ1-2|TRBV2
CASSPGDYGYTF
TGTGCCAGCAGCCCGGGGGACTATGGCTACACCTTC
>NA|NA|TRBJ1-1|TRBV5-1
CASSLFQEAFF
TGCGCCAGCAGCCTTTTTCAGGAAGCTTTCTTT
>few|NA|TRBJ1-6|TRBV6-1
CASSIGRALSSPLHF
TGTGCCAGCAGTATTGGCAGGGCTCTAAGTTCACCCCTCCACTTT
>NA|NA|TRBJ1-1|TRBV7-2
CASSLEGGPDTEAFF
TGTGCCAGCAGCTTAGAGGGGGGTCCGGACACTGAAGCTTTCTTT
>few|TRBD1|TRBJ1-1|TRBV6-1
CASAEGAGRAFF
TGTGCCAGCGCGGAGGGGGCAGGGAGAGCTTTCTTT
>NA|NA|TRBJ1-2|TRBV7-7
CASSLGEGDEDGYTF
TGTGCTAGCAGCTTAGGGGAGGGAGATGAGGATGGCTACACCTTC
>NA|NA|TRBJ1-1|TRBV6-6
CASSRGGEAFF
TGTGCCAGCAGTAGGGGCGGGGAAGCTTTCTTT
>NA|NA|TRBJ2-5|TRBV15
CATSRDYLADIWFGKTQYF
TGTGCCACCAGCAGAGACTACTTAGCGGACATATGGTTTGGGAAGACCCAGTACTTC
>once|NA|TRBJ2-2|TRBV5-4
CASSRRLENTGELFF
TGTGCCAGCAGCCGGCGACTAGAGAACACCGGGGAGCTGTTTTTT
>few|NA|TRBJ1-1|TRBV10-3
CAISDRGGGDTEAFF
TGTGCCATCAGTGATAGAGGGGGAGGGGACACTGAAGCTTTCTTT
>NA|NA|TRBJ2-7|TRBV6-5
CASSYSPPYEQYF
TGTGCCAGCAGTTACTCTCCGCCCTACGAGCAGTACTTC
>NA|TRBD1|TRBJ2-6|TRBV6-5
CASRPQGAGANVLTF
TGTGCCAGCAGACCACAGGGGGCTGGGGCCAACGTCCTGACTTTC
>NA|NA|TRBJ2-2|TRBV2
CEVLGRRRTGELFF
TGTGAGGTCCTTGGTAGGAGGAGAACCGGGGAGCTGTTTTTT
>NA|NA|TRBJ1-2|TRBV5-6
CASSLGTVFGYTF
TGTGCCAGCAGCTTGGGAACAGTCTTCGGCTACACCTTC
>NA|NA|TRBJ2-3|TRBV30
CAWSGLAADTQYF
TGTGCCTGGAGTGGCCTAGCCGCAGATACGCAGTATTTT
>NA|NA|TRBJ1-5|TRBV5-8
CASTLLGGNQPQHF
TGTGCCAGCACCCTGTTGGGGGGCAATCAGCCCCAGCATTTT
>NA|NA|TRBJ2-5|TRBV30
CAWSVKAGETQYF
TGTGCCTGGAGTGTTAAGGCAGGAGAGACCCAGTACTTC
>few|TRBD2|TRBJ2-3|TRBV6-5
CASRGLAGTDTQYF
TGTGCCAGCAGGGGACTAGCGGGCACAGATACGCAGTATTTT
>once|TRBD2|TRBJ2-3|TRBV4-3
CASSLTSGTDTQYF
TGCGCCAGCAGCCTGACTAGCGGCACAGATACGCAGTATTTT
>NA|NA|TRBJ1-3|TRBV6-6
CASSTQENTIYF
TGTGCCAGCAGCACTCAAGAAAACACCATATATTTT
>NA|NA|TRBJ2-6|TRBV5-6
CASSVRALGSGANVLTF
TGTGCCAGCAGCGTCCGGGCCCTGGGCTCTGGGGCCAACGTCCTGACTTTC
>NA|NA|TRBJ1-6|TRBV19
CASREGGNNSPLHF
TGTGCCAGTAGGGAAGGGGGAAACAATTCACCCCTCCACTTT
>NA|TRBD1|TRBJ2-6|TRBV9
CASSLGQGAGGANVLTF
TGTGCCAGCAGTCTTGGACAGGGGGCGGGAGGGGCCAACGTCCTGACTTTC
>NA|NA|TRBJ2-7|TRBV7-8
CASSSVGGEQYF
TGTGCCAGCAGTTCAGTGGGGGGCGAGCAGTACTTC
>NA|TRBD1|TRBJ1-5|TRBV18
CASSPLGTDSNQPQHF
TGTGCCAGCTCACCACTCGGGACAGATAGCAATCAGCCCCAGCATTTT
>few|NA|TRBJ2-3|TRBV18
CASSPYYDTQYF
TGTGCCAGCTCACCGTATTATGATACGCAGTATTTT